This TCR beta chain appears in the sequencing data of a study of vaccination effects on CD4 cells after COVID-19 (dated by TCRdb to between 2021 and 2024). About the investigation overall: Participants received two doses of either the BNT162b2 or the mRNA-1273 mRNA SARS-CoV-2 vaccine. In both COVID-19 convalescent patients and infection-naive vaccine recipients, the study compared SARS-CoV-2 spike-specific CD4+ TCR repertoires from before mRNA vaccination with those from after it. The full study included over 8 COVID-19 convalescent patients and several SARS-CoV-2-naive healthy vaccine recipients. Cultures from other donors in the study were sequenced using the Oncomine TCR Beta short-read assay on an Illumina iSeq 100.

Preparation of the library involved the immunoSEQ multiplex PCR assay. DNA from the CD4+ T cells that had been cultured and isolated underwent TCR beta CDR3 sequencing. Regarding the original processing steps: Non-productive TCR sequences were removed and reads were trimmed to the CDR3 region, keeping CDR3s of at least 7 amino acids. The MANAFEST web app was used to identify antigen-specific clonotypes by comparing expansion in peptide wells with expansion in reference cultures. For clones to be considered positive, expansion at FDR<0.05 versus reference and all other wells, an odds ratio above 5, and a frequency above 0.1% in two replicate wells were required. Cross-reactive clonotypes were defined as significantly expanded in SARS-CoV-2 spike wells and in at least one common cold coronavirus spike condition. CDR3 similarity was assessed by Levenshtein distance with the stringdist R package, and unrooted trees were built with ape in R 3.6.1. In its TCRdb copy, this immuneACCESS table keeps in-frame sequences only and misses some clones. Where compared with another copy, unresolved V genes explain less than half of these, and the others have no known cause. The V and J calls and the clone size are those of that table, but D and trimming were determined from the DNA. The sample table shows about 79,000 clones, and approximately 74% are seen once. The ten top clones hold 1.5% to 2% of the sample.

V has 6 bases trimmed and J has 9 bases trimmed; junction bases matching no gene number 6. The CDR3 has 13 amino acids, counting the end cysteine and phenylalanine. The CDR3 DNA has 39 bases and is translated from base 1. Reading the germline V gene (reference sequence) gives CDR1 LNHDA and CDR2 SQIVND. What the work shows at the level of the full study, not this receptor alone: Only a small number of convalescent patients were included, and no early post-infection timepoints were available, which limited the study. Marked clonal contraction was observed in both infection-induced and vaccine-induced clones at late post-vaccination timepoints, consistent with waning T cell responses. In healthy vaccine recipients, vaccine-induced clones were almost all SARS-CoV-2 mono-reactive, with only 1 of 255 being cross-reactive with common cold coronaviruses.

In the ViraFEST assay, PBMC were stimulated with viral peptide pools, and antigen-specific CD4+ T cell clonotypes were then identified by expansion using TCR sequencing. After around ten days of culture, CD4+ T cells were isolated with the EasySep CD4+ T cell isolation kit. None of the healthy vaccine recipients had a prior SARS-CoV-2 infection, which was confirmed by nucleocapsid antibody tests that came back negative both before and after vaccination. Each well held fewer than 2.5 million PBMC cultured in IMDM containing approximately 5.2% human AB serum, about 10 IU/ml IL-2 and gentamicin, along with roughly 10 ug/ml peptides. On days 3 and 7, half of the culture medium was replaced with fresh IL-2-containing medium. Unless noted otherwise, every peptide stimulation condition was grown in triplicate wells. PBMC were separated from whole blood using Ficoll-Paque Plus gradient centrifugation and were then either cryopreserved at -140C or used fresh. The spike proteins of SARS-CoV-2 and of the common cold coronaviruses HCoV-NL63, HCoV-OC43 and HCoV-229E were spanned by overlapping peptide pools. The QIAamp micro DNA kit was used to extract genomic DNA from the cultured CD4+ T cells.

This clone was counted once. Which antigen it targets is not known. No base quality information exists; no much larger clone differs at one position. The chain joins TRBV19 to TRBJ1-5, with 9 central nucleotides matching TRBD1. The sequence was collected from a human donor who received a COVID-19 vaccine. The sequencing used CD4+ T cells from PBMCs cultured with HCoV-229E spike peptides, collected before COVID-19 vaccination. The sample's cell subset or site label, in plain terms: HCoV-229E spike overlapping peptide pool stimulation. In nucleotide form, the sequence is TGTGCCAGTAGGGACAGGGGCCAACGGCCCCAGCATTTT. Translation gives CASRDRGQRPQHF.